The entry below gives a single T cell receptor (beta chain) sequence along with its context. The data stem from a study of blood T cell repertoires in COVID-19. Study background: Sites across the United States, Italy and Spain contributed samples from acute and convalescent COVID-19. PBMCs, B-cell-depleted T cells, or T cells provided the cDNA or gDNA that made up the material.

This CDR3 spans 16 amino acids. V trimming: 2 bases; J trimming: 4 bases; junction bases outside the gene matches: 7. From germline, CDR1 is SGHVS and CDR2 FQNEAQ. In the original workflow: Amplified reference gene primers provided the basis for estimating nucleated cell counts. TCRdb's copy holds only in-frame clones and misses some; the assay was immunoSEQ multiplex PCR. The V and J calls and clone size come from that table; D and trimming were worked out from the DNA. Among fewer than 250,000 clones, approximately 89% were seen once, and the ten largest hold about 4.8%. The sequenced sample was peripheral blood. This TCR came from a woman aged 40 to 50 with acute or convalescent COVID-19. The rearrangement uses TRBV7-8 and TRBJ2-2; 7 nucleotides line up with TRBD1. CDR3 in amino acids: CASSLQGTATTGELFF. The CDR3 DNA reads TGTGCCAGCAGCTTACAAGGGACAGCCACCACCGGGGAGCTGTTTTTT. The variable domain in full, with the rest retrieved from reference TRBV7-8 and TRBJ2-2, is GAGVSQSPRYKVAKRGQDVALRCDPISGHVSLFWYQQALGQGPEFLTYFQNEAQLDKSGLPSDRFFAERPEGSVSTLKIQRTQQEDSAVYLCASSLQGTATTGELFFGEGSRLTVL.